The source of this T cell receptor beta chain is a study of blood T cell repertoires in COVID-19 (dated by TCRdb to the early 2020s). A note on the overall study: Samples covering the acute and convalescent phases of COVID-19 were provided by collaborators in the United States, Italy and Spain. The sample metadata nearly always contained a de-identified subject ID, COVID-19 status, age in years and sex. The prospective study material was composed of cDNA or gDNA derived from T cells, B-cell-depleted T cells, or PBMCs. Subjects who had been exposed to COVID-19, were actively infected with it, or had recovered from it provided the deeply sampled blood TCRbeta repertoires that made up the dataset. Where available, HLA class I and class II types were taken from metadata supplied by the sample provider and were not determined by assay-based typing. The samples were drawn from two sources: the first 160 participants of the ongoing ImmuneRACE study, and approximately 1,300 subjects contributed by 6 global collaborators. The repertoires were released in a freely available public database meant as a resource for research on the immune response to SARS-CoV-2. Study-wide conclusions, independent of this receptor: Clinical and demographic metadata were provided uncurated, with the amount varying by source and participant.

The immunoSEQ Assay, a bias-controlled multiplex PCR, was used to amplify TCRbeta CDR3 regions from genomic DNA. For the original study's pipeline: Within the assay, amplification of reference gene primers was used to estimate how many nucleated cells each sample contained. To quantify the absolute abundance of each unique TCRbeta CDR3 rearrangement, sequence reads were collapsed and filtered. For each sample, productive Simpson clonality was calculated by taking the square root of Simpson's diversity index across productive rearrangements. Held by TCRdb, this immuneACCESS table contains in-frame sequences only and omits some clones. Under half of the omission traces to an unresolved V gene where checked; the cause of the rest is unknown. The DNA was the basis for D and trimming; V, J and clone size are from that table. This sample comprises a few hundred thousand clones, under 85% of them detected only once. About 4.9% of the sample lies in the top ten.

Between the V and J ends, shortened by 0 bases and 3 bases respectively, the junction contains 7 bases. CDR3 length: 14 amino acids, cysteine to phenylalanine. Only CDR3 DNA is held: 42 bases, read in frame from base 1. Taken from the germline V gene (reference sequence), the CDR1 and CDR2 loops are SGHKS and YYEKEE. In the prospective study, participants were roughly 18 to 90 years old, resided in about two dozen geographic areas of the United States, and were enrolled through a virtual design. Cohort assignment in the prospective study relied on participant-reported clinical history from a screening survey and a study questionnaire. For ImmuneRACE Cohort 3, a participant was defined as recovered based on two consecutive negative NP/OP PCR tests, clearance by a healthcare professional, or resolution of symptoms. In the prospective study, mobile phlebotomists collected whole blood, serum and a nasopharyngeal or oropharyngeal swab from each participant. Over a roughly 2-month period, participants in the prospective study had the option of providing additional blood draws and questionnaires. Blood samples from the prospective study were shipped frozen or at room temperature prior to DNA extraction.

As for this clone: No antigen is known for it. Base qualities are not recorded, but no much larger clone differs from it by a single base.

Sequenced sample: PBMCs or T cells enriched from blood (not recorded which). The sequence links TRBV5-5 to TRBJ1-5; possibly the D gene is TRBD1, per 5 matching bases. The receptor was isolated from a woman aged 45-65 years who had recovered from COVID-19. The nucleotide sequence is TGTGCCAGCAGCTTGGACAGGATCAATCAGCCCCAGCATTTT. This yields the protein CASSLDRINQPQHF.